Below, one T cell receptor (beta chain) is given with its context. The sample is drawn from a study of blood T cell repertoires in COVID-19. Germline V CDR1 and CDR2: SGHRS, YFSETQ. V lost 7 bases and J lost 5, with 10 bases in between. The CDR3 runs to 13 residues. The method was immunoSEQ multiplex PCR; TCRdb's version includes in-frame clones alone and lacks a portion of them. The sample lists about 200,000 clones; more than 75% were seen once. The sample taken for sequencing was peripheral blood. The chain has TRBV5-1 and TRBJ1-6; a weak D match, TRBD1 (5 bases). The sequence was obtained from a man aged 60 to 69 who had recovered from COVID-19. The chain's CDR3 is CASRGEDNSPLHF. CDR3 nucleotides: TGCGCCAGCCGGGGGGAAGATAATTCACCCCTCCACTTT. Combining the CDR3 with reference TRBV5-1 and TRBJ1-6 gives the whole variable domain KAGVTQTPRYLIKTRGQQVTLSCSPISGHRSVSWYQQTPGQGLQFLFEYFSETQRNKGNFPGRFSGRQFSNSRSEMNVSTLELGDSALYLCASRGEDNSPLHFGNGTRLTVT.